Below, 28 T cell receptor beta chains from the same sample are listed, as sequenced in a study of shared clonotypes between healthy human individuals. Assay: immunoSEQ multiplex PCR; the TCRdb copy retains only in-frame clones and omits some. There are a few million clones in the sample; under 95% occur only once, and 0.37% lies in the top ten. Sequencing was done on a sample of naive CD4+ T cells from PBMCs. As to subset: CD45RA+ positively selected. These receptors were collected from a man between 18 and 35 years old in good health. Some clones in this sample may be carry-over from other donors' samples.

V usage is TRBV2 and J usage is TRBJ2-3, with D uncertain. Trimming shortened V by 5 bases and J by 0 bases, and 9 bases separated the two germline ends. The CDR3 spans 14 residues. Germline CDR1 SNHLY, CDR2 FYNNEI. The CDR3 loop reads CASSKQSSTDTQYF. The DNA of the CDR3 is TGTGCCAGCAGTAAGCAGTCTAGCACAGATACGCAGTATTTT.

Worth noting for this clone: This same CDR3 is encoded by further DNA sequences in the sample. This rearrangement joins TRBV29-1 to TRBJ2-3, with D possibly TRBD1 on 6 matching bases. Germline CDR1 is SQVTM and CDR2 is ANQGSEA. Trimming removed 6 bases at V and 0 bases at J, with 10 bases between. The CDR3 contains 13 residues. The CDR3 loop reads CSVSTGSTDTQYF. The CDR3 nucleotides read TGCAGCGTATCAACAGGGAGCACAGATACGCAGTATTTT.

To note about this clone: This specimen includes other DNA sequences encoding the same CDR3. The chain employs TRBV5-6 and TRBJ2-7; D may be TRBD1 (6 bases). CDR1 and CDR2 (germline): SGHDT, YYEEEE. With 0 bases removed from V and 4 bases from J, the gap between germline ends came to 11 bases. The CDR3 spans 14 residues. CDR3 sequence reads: CASSLGQGRYEQYF. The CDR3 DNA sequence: TGTGCCAGCAGCTTGGGTCAGGGGCGGTACGAGCAGTACTTC.

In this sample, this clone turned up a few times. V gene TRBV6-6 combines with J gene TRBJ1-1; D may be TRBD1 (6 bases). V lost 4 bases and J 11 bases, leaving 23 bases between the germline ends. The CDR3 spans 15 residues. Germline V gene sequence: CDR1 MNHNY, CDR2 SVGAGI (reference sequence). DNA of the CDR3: TGTGCCAGCAGTTTTACCACAGGGTTGCCCCCCGGCGCTTTCTTT. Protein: CASSFTTGLPPGAFF.

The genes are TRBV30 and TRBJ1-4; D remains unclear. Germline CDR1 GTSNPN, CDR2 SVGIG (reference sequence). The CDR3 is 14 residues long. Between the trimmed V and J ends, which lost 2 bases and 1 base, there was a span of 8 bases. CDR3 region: CAWSSLGTNEKLFF. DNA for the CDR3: TGTGCCTGGAGTTCTCTGGGAACTAATGAAAAACTGTTTTTT.

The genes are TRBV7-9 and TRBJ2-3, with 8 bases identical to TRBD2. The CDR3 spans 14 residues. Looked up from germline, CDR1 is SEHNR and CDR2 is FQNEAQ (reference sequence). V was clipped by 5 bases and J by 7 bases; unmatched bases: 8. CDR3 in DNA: TGTGCCAGCAGCCCCCGGGGGGGCATGAATACGCAGTATTTT. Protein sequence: CASSPRGGMNTQYF.

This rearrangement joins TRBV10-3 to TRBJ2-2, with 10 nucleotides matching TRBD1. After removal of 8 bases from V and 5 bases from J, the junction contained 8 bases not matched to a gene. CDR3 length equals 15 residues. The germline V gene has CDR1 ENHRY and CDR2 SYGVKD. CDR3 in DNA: TGTGCCATCGGTGGCGACAGGGGGCTTACCGGGGAGCTGTTTTTT. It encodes CAIGGDRGLTGELFF.

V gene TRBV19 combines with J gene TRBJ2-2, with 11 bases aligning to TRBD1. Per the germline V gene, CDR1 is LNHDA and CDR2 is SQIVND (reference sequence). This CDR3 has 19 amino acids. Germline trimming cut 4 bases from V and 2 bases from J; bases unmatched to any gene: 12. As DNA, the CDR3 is TGTGCCAGTAGTACGGACAGGGGGCCAACTACCTCAAACACCGGGGAGCTGTTTTTT. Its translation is CASSTDRGPTTSNTGELFF.

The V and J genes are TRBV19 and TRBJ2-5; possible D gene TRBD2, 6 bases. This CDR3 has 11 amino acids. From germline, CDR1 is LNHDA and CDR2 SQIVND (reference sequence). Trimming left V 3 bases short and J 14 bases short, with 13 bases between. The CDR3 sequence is CASSIGGARYF. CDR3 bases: TGTGCCAGTAGTATTGGCGGGGCCCGATACTTC.

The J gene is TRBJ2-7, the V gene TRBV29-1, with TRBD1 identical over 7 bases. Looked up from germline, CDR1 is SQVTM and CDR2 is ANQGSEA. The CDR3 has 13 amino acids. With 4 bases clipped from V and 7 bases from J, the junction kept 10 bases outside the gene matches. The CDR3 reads CSVVRDRPREQYF. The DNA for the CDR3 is TGCAGCGTTGTCAGGGACAGACCTAGGGAGCAGTACTTC.

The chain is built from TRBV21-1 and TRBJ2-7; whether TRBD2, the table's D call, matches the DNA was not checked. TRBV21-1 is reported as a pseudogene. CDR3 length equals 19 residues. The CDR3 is CASSKERGTSGWGYYEQYF. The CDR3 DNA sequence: TGTGCCAGCAGCAAAGAAAGGGGGACTAGCGGTTGGGGTTACTACGAGCAGTACTTC.

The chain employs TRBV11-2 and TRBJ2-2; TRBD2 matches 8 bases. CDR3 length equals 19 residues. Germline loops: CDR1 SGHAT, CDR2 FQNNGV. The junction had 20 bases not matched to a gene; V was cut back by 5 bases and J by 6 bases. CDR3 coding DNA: TGTGCCAGCAGCCCATCCCTGGGGGACTCCAGCGGGGGAGCCGGGGAGCTGTTTTTT. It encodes CASSPSLGDSSGGAGELFF.

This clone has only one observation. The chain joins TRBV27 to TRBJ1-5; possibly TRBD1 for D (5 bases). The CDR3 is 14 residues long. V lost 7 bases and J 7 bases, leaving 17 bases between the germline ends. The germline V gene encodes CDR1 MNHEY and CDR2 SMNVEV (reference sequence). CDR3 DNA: TGTGCCAGCACCCCCCTCCAGGGAATGCAGCCCCAGCATTTT. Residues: CASTPLQGMQPQHF.

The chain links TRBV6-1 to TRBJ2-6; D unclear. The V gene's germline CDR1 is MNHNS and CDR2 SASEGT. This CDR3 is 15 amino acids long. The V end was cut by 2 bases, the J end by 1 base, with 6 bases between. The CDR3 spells CASSERQSGANVLTF. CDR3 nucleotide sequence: TGTGCCAGCAGTGAAAGACAATCTGGGGCCAACGTCCTGACTTTC.

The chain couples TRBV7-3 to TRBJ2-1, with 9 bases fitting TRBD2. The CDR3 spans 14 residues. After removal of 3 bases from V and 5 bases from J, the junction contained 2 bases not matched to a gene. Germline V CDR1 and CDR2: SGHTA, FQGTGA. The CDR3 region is CASSFLAGNNEQFF. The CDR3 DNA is TGTGCCAGCAGCTTCCTAGCGGGGAACAATGAGCAGTTCTTC.

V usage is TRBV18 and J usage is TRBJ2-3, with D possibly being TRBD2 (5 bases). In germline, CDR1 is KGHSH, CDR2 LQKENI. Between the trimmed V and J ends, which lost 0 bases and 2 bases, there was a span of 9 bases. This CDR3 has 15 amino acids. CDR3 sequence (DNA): TGTGCCAGCTCACCACCTCCCGGACTCACAGATACGCAGTATTTT. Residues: CASSPPPGLTDTQYF.

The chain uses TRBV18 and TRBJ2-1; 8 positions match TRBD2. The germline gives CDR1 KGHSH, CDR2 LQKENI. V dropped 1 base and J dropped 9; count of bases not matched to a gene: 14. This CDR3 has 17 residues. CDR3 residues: CASSPLQTGGRASEQFF. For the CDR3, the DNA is TGTGCCAGCTCACCACTTCAGACGGGAGGGCGGGCTAGTGAGCAGTTCTTC.

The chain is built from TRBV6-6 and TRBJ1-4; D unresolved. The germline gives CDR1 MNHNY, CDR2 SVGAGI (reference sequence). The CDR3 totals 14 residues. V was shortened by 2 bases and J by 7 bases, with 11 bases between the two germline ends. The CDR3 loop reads CASSYERLSEKLFF. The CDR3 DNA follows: TGTGCCAGCAGTTACGAGAGGTTGAGTGAAAAACTGTTTTTT.

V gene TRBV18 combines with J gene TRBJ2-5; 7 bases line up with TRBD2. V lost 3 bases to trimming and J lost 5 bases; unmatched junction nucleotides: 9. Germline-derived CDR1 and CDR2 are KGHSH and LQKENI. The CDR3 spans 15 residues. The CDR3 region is CASSPTIGSGETQYF. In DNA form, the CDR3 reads TGTGCCAGCTCACCGACTATTGGTAGCGGGGAGACCCAGTACTTC.

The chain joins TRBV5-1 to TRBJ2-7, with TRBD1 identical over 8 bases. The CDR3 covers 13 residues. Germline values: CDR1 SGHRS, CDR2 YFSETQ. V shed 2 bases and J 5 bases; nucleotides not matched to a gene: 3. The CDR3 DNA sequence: TGCGCCAGCAGCTTATTGGACAGGGACGAGCAGTACTTC. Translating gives CASSLLDRDEQYF.

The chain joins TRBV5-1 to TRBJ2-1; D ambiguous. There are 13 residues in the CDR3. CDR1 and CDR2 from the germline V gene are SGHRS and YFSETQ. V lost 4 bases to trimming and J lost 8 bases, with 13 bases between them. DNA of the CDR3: TGCGCCAGCAGCCTTGAGCAGGAAGATGAGCAGTTCTTC. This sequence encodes CASSLEQEDEQFF.

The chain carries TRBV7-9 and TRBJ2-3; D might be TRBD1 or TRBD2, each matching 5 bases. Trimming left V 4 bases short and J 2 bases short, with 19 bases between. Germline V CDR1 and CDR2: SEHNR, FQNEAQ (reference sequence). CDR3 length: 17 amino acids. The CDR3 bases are TGTGCCAGCAGCTACCCTGGGGGTCCGAACTTCACAGATACGCAGTATTTT. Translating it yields CASSYPGGPNFTDTQYF.

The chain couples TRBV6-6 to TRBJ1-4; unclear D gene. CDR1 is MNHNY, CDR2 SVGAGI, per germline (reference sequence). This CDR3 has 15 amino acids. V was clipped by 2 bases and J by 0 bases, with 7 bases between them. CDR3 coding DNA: TGTGCCAGCAGTTACGAGTTTGCAACTAATGAAAAACTGTTTTTT. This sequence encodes CASSYEFATNEKLFF.

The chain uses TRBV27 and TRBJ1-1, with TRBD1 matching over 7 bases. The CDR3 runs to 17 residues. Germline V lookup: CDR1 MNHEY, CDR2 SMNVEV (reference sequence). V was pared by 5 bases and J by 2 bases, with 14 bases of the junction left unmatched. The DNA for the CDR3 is TGTGCCAGCAGTCGCCGGGACAGACGACTTGTTAACACTGAAGCTTTCTTT. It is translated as CASSRRDRRLVNTEAFF.

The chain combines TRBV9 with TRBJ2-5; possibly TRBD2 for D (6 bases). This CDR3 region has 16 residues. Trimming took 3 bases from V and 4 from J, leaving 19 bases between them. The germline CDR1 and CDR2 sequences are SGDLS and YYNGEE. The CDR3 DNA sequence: TGTGCCAGCAGCGCCGGGACTTCACAGACGTCAGAGACCCAGTACTTC. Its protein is CASSAGTSQTSETQYF.

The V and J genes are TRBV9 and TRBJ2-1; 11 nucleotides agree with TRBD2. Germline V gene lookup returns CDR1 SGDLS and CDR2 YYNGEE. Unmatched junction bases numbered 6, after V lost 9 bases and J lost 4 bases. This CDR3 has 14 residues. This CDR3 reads CATGTSGNYNEQFF. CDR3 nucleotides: TGTGCCACAGGGACTAGCGGAAATTACAATGAGCAGTTCTTC.

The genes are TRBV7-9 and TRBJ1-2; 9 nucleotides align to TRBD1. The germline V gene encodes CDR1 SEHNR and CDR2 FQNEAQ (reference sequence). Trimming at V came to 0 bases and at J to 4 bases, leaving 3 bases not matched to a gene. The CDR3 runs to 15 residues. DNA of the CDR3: TGTGCCAGCAGCTTAGCCACGACAGGGGGCTATGGCTACACCTTC. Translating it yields CASSLATTGGYGYTF. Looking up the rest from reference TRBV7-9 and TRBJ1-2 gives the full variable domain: DTGVSQNPRHKITKRGQNVTFRCDPISEHNRLYWYRQTLGQGPEFLTYFQNEAQLEKSRLLSDRFSAERPKGSFSTLEIQRTEQGDSAMYLCASSLATTGGYGYTFGSGTRLTVV.

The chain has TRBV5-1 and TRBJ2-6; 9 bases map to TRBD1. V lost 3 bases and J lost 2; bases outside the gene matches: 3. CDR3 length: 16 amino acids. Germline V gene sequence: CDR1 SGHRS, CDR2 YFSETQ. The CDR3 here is CASSWTGDPGANVLTF. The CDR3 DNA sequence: TGCGCCAGCAGCTGGACAGGGGATCCTGGGGCCAACGTCCTGACTTTC.